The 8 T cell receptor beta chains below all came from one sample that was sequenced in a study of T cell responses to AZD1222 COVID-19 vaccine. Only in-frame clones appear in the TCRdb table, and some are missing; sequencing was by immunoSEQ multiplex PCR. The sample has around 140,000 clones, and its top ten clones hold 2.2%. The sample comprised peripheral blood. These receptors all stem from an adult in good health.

The CDR3 region is CASSPTGQGQNSPLHF. Here the CDR3 DNA reads TGTGCCAGCAGCCCTACCGGACAGGGCCAAAATTCACCCCTCCACTTT. The V and J genes are TRBV5-4 and TRBJ1-6; 8 nucleotides match TRBD1. Trimming cost V 4 bases and J 7 bases; bases outside gene matches: 10. The CDR3 is made up of 16 amino acids. Germline V gene data show CDR1 as SGHNT and CDR2 as YYREEE (reference sequence).

Here the CDR3 DNA reads TGTGCCAGCAGCCAATCGACAGGGAGGCAGCCCCAGCATTTT. Encoded protein: CASSQSTGRQPQHF. The chain combines TRBV5-5 with TRBJ1-5; TRBD1 agrees at 7 bases. CDR1 SGHKS and CDR2 YYEKEE come from the germline V gene (reference sequence). V shed 4 bases, J shed 7 bases, and the junction held 8 bases outside the gene matches. This CDR3 comprises 14 residues.

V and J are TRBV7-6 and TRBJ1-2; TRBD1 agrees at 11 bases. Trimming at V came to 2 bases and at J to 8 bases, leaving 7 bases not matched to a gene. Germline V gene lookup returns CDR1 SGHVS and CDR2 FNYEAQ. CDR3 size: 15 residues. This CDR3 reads CASSLSGTGGFGYTF. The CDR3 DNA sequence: TGTGCCAGCAGCTTATCAGGGACAGGGGGTTTCGGCTACACCTTC.

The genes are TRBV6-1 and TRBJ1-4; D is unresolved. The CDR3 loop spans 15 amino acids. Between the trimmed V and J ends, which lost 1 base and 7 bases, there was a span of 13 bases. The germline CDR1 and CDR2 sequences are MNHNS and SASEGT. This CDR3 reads CASSEGAGEAEKLFF. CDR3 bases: TGTGCCAGCAGTGAAGGTGCCGGGGAGGCTGAAAAACTGTTTTTT.

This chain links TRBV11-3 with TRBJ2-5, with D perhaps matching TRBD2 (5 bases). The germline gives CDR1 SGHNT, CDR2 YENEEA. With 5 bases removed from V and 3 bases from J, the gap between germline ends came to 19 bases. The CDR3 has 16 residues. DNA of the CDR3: TGTGCCAGCAGCCCAAGGAGCGGAATCGGCAAAGAGACCCAGTACTTC. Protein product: CASSPRSGIGKETQYF.

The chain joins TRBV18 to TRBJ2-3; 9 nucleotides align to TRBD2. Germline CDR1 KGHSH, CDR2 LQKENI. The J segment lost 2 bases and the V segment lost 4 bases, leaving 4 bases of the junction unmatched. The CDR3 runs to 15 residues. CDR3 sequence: CASSRLAGTTDTQYF. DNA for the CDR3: TGTGCCAGCTCACGCCTAGCGGGGACCACAGATACGCAGTATTTT.

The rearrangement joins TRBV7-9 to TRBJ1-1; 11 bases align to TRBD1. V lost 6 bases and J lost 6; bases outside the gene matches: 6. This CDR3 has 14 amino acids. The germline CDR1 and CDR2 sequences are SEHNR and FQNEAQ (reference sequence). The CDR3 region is CASRDRTGGSEAFF. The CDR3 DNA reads TGTGCCAGCAGAGATAGGACAGGGGGCTCTGAAGCTTTCTTT.

In nucleotides, the CDR3 is TGTGCCAGTAGTCTGGGGACAGTCCTTAATGAAAAACTGTTTTTT. Protein sequence: CASSLGTVLNEKLFF. The V call is TRBV19, the J call TRBJ1-4; TRBD1 matches at 7 bases. This CDR3 has 15 residues. From germline, CDR1 is LNHDA and CDR2 SQIVND (reference sequence). V shed 5 bases, J shed 4 bases, and the junction held 7 bases outside the gene matches.